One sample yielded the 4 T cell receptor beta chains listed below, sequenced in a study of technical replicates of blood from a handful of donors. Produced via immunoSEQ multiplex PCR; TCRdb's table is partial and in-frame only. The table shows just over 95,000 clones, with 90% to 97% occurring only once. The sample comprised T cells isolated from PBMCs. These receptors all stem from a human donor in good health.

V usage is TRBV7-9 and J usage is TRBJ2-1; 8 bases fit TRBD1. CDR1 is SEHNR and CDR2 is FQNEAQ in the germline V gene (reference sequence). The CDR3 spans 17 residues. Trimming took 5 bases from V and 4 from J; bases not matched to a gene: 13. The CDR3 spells CASSPARDRRSYNEQFF. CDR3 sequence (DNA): TGTGCCAGCAGCCCCGCCCGGGACAGGCGGTCATACAATGAGCAGTTCTTC.

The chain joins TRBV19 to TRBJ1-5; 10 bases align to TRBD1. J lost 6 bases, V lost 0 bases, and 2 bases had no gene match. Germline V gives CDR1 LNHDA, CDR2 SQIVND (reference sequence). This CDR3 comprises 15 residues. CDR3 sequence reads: CASSIDGQGGQPQHF. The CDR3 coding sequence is TGTGCCAGTAGTATAGATGGACAGGGGGGTCAGCCCCAGCATTTT.

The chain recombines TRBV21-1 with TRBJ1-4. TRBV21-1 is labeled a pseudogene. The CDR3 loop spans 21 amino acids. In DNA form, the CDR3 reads TGTGCCAGCAGCAAAAAAACCCCAGAGAAAGGTAGCGGGGCAACTAATGAAAAACTGTTTTTT. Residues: CASSKKTPEKGSGATNEKLFF.

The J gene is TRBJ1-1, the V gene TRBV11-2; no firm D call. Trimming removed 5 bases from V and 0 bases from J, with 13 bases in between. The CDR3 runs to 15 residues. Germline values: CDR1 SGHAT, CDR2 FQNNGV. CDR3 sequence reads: CASSRPAGMNTEAFF. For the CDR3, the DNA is TGTGCCAGCAGCAGGCCGGCGGGTATGAACACTGAAGCTTTCTTT.